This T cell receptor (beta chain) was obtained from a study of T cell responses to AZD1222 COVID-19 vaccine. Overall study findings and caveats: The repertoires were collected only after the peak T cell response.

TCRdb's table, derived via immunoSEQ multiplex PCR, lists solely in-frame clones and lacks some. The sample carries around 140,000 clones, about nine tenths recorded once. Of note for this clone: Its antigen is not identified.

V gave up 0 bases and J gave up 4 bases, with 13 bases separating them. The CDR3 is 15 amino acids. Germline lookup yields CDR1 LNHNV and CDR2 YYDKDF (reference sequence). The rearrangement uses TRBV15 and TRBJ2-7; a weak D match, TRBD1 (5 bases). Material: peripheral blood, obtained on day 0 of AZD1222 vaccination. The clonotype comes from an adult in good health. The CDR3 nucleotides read TGTGCCACCAGCAGAGATCAAAGTACAGGTTACGAGCAGTACTTC. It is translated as CATSRDQSTGYEQYF. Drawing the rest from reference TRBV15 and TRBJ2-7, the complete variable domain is DAMVIQNPRYQVTQFGKPVTLSCSQTLNHNVMYWYQQKSSQAPKLLFHYYDKDFNNEADTPDNFQSRRPNTSFCFLDIRSPGLGDTAMYLCATSRDQSTGYEQYFGPGTRLTVT.